The clone carrying this TCR beta chain was found many times. This specimen belongs to a study of blood T cell repertoires in COVID-19. In the study's own analysis: Using reference gene primer amplification, nucleated cell counts were estimated. The protocol was immunoSEQ multiplex PCR, while the TCRdb copy is restricted to in-frame clones and leaves out a portion. Clone size and V and J calls were adopted from that table, with D and trimming inferred from the DNA. The sample carries hundreds of thousands of clones, 75% to 90% recorded once. V was pared by 7 bases and J by 6 bases, with 7 bases of the junction left unmatched. Germline V lookup: CDR1 MNHEY, CDR2 SVGAGI. The CDR3 is made up of 13 amino acids.

This sequence was found in a man aged 30 to 45 who had recovered from COVID-19. V gene TRBV6-5 combines with J gene TRBJ1-2, with 8 bases that match TRBD1. Sequenced input: PBMCs or T cells enriched from blood (not recorded which). In DNA, the CDR3 is TGTGCCAGCACCAGGGGGCAAGTGGATGGCTACACCTTC. Translating gives CASTRGQVDGYTF.